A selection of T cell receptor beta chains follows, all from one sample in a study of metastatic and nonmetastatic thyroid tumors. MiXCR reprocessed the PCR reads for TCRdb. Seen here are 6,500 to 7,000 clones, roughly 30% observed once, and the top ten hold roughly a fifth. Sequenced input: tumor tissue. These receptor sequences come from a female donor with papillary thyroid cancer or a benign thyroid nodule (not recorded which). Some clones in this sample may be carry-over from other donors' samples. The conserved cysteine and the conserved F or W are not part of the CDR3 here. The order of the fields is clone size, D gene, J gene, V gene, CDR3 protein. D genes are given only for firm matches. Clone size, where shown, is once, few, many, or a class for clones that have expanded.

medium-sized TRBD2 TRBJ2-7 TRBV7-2 ASRGGSEQY
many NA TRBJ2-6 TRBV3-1 ASSPSGANVLT
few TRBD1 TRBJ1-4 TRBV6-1 ASRNTGGAEKLF
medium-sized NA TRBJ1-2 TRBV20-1 SALDGYGYT
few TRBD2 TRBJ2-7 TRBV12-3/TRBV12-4 ASRGSGSGYEQY
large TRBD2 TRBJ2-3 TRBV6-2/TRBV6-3 ASTLAGVITDTQY
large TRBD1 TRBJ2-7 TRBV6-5 ASSYGQVAVQY
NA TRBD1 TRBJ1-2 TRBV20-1 SARDKGKGAHYGYT
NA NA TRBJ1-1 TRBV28 ASRDTILNTEAF
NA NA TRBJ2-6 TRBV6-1 ASSAGSEANVLT
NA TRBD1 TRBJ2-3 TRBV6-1 ASSEVGQGQGYDTQY
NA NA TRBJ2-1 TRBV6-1 ASSEAGGSYNEQF
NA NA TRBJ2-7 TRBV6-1 AIKASGQAGIYEQY
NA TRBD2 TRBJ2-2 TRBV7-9 ASRAEGSGTGELF
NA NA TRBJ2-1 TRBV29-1 SAARTWEEQF
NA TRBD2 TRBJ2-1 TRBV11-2 ASSYLRTSKRTEQF
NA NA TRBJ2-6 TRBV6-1 ASDPRSGANVLT